This T cell receptor beta chain was sequenced during a study of blood T cell repertoires in COVID-19. Trimming took off 6 bases at V and 1 base at J, with 18 bases between the two ends. This CDR3 has 16 amino acids. Germline V lookup: CDR1 LNHDA, CDR2 SQIVND (reference sequence). This clone appeared a few times. Here immunoSEQ multiplex PCR was the method, and the copy in TCRdb shows in-frame clones only, minus some. The table lists some 60,000 clones, roughly 85% of them singletons, with around 16% in the top ten. The sample was peripheral blood. This sequence originates from a human donor in a cohort sampled during active COVID-19. The chain uses TRBV19 and TRBJ1-1, with D hard to call. CDR3 bases: TGTGCCAGTAGAGTATTGGTTAATCGGGGGAACACTGAAGCTTTCTTT. Its translation: CASRVLVNRGNTEAFF. The variable domain in full, completed from reference TRBV19 and TRBJ1-1, reads DGGITQSPKYLFRKEGQNVTLSCEQNLNHDAMYWYRQDPGQGLRLIYYSQIVNDFQKGDIAEGYSVSREKKESFPLTVTSAQKNPTAFYLCASRVLVNRGNTEAFFGQGTRLTVV.